This T cell receptor beta chain was sequenced for a study of technical replicates of blood from a handful of donors. This table comes from immunoSEQ multiplex PCR, and its TCRdb copy is limited to in-frame clones, with some not included. Of 76,000 or so clones listed, roughly 90% were seen once; the top ten hold 0.25%. CDR1 and CDR2 (germline): LGHNA, YNFKEQ. The J segment lost 3 bases and the V segment lost 4 bases, leaving 6 bases of the junction unmatched. The CDR3 extends over 16 amino acids. The chain carries TRBV4-2 and TRBJ1-1, with 12 bases aligning to TRBD1. Sequences were obtained from T cells isolated from PBMCs. The source of this sequence is a human donor in good health. CDR3 amino acids: CASSPGQGARDTEAFF. The CDR3 DNA reads TGTGCCAGCAGCCCGGGACAGGGGGCGCGGGACACTGAAGCTTTCTTT.